The 15 T cell receptor beta chains reported below all come from one sample, sequenced in a study of OX40 agonist ivuxolimab in advanced cancers. Profiling relied on immunoSEQ multiplex PCR, and the TCRdb table lists in-frame clones only, not all of them. The repertoire holds roughly 56,000 clones, with roughly three quarters as singletons. Sequencing used CD4+ or CD8+ T cells sorted from blood, obtained in a trial of the OX40 agonist ivuxolimab. Receptors were obtained from an adult with an advanced solid tumor such as melanoma, head and neck, liver or kidney cancer.

The V gene is TRBV4-1, the J gene TRBJ2-7; 9 positions match TRBD2. The J segment lost 4 bases and the V segment lost 0 bases, leaving 16 bases of the junction unmatched. This CDR3 region has 19 residues. Germline V gives CDR1 MGHRA, CDR2 YSYEKL. This CDR3 is CASSQESWASGVRGYEQYF. The CDR3 DNA reads as TGCGCCAGCAGCCAAGAGAGCTGGGCTAGCGGGGTCAGGGGTTACGAGCAGTACTTC.

The V and J genes are TRBV6-5 and TRBJ1-1; D not certain. This CDR3 is built from 13 residues. Germline V gene data show CDR1 as MNHEY and CDR2 as SVGAGI. Between the trimmed V and J ends, which lost 2 bases and 7 bases, there was a span of 11 bases. DNA of the CDR3: TGTGCCAGCAGTTACGTGGGTAGAGGTGAAGCTTTCTTT. This codes for CASSYVGRGEAFF.

J is TRBJ1-5 and V is TRBV5-6; TRBD1 matches at 8 bases. J was trimmed by 2 bases and V by 2 bases; bases with no gene match: 6. The CDR3 is 16 amino acids. Looked up from germline, CDR1 is SGHDT and CDR2 is YYEEEE. CDR3 nucleotide sequence: TGTGCCAGCAGCTTTAGACAGGGGCGAGGCAATCAGCCCCAGCATTTT. It yields the protein CASSFRQGRGNQPQHF.

V and J are TRBV19 and TRBJ2-2; TRBD2 matches at 11 bases. Trimming cost V 5 bases and J 7 bases; bases outside gene matches: 9. Germline CDR1 LNHDA, CDR2 SQIVND (reference sequence). CDR3 length equals 16 residues. The CDR3 DNA follows: TGTGCCAGTAGTCCGCGACTAGCGGGAAGAGTCGGGGAGCTGTTTTTT. Amino acids: CASSPRLAGRVGELFF.

The chain carries TRBV19 and TRBJ1-4; TRBD1 is a possible D gene (5 bases). From germline, CDR1 is LNHDA and CDR2 SQIVND (reference sequence). The CDR3 totals 15 residues. The germline V and J ends were trimmed by 3 bases and 8 bases, with 16 bases remaining between them. CDR3 amino acids: CASSIGMTVREKLFF. DNA for the CDR3: TGTGCCAGTAGTATCGGAATGACAGTTCGGGAAAAACTGTTTTTT.

This clone was observed a handful of times. The chain uses TRBV30 and TRBJ1-2, with 8 bases aligning to TRBD1. CDR3 length equals 16 residues. V was pared by 5 bases and J by 1 base, with 12 bases of the junction left unmatched. Germline V lookup: CDR1 GTSNPN, CDR2 SVGIG (reference sequence). CDR3: CAWAWDRTAGNYGYTF. The DNA of the CDR3 is TGTGCCTGGGCATGGGACAGGACCGCGGGTAACTATGGCTACACCTTC.

The J gene is TRBJ1-5, the V gene TRBV28, with no clear D. V gave up 3 bases and J gave up 0 bases, with 9 bases separating them. Germline V gene data show CDR1 as MDHEN and CDR2 as SYDVKM. The CDR3 runs to 15 residues. In DNA form, the CDR3 reads TGTGCCAGCAGTTTGATCTGGAATAGCAATCAGCCCCAGCATTTT. This translates into CASSLIWNSNQPQHF.

V gene TRBV5-1 combines with J gene TRBJ2-5; the match to TRBD2 covers 14 bases. This CDR3 region has 18 residues. The V gene end was trimmed by 4 bases and the J gene end by 1 base; junction bases not matched to a gene: 9. In germline, CDR1 is SGHRS, CDR2 YFSETQ. Written as DNA, the CDR3 is TGCGCCAGCAGCCCGGGACTAGCGGGAGTGCCCACCCAAGAGACCCAGTACTTC. It translates to CASSPGLAGVPTQETQYF.

The gene calls are TRBV7-9 and TRBJ2-1; the match to TRBD1 covers 8 bases. J was trimmed by 8 bases and V by 3 bases; bases with no gene match: 6. The CDR3 contains 14 residues. Looked up from germline, CDR1 is SEHNR and CDR2 is FQNEAQ (reference sequence). The CDR3, as DNA: TGTGCCAGCAGCTTTGGACAGGGCCCCGATGAGCAGTTCTTC. Translated, it gives CASSFGQGPDEQFF.

V usage is TRBV11-1 and J usage is TRBJ2-1, with TRBD2 identical over 11 bases. In germline, CDR1 is SGHAT, CDR2 FQDESV (reference sequence). The length of the CDR3 is 15 residues. With 11 bases clipped from V and 7 bases from J, the junction kept 13 bases outside the gene matches. CDR3 nucleotide sequence: TGTGCCTCGAACCCGGGACTAGCGGAGTTTAATGAGCAGTTCTTC. Its translation is CASNPGLAEFNEQFF.

The rearrangement links TRBV19 to TRBJ1-1; D remains unclear. Per germline, CDR1 LNHDA and CDR2 SQIVND (reference sequence). V was cut by 1 base and J by 5 bases, with 5 bases left in between. This CDR3 has 12 amino acids. CDR3 DNA: TGTGCCAGTAGTATAGGGGTAACTGAAGCTTTCTTT. Protein sequence: CASSIGVTEAFF.

V and J are TRBV29-1 and TRBJ2-7; TRBD1 aligns across 7 bases. Trimming at V came to 4 bases and at J to 5 bases, leaving 11 bases not matched to a gene. Germline V gives CDR1 SQVTM, CDR2 ANQGSEA. The CDR3 extends over 14 amino acids. The CDR3 region is CSVVPGAGGNEQYF. In nucleotides, the CDR3 is TGCAGCGTTGTACCAGGGGCAGGGGGAAACGAGCAGTACTTC.

The CDR3 loop reads CASSVGSGTNYGYTF. DNA for the CDR3: TGTGCCAGCAGTGTTGGTTCAGGGACAAACTATGGCTACACCTTC. The gene calls are TRBV6-1 and TRBJ1-2; D is perhaps TRBD1 (6 bases). The germline V gene has CDR1 MNHNS and CDR2 SASEGT. Trimming stripped 4 bases from V and 2 bases from J, with 14 bases between. The CDR3 consists of 15 residues.

This chain joins TRBV6-6 and TRBJ1-1, with 7 bases fitting TRBD1. J was trimmed by 7 bases and V by 9 bases; bases with no gene match: 11. This CDR3 comprises 13 residues. Germline-derived CDR1 and CDR2 are MNHNY and SVGAGI (reference sequence). CDR3 DNA sequence: TGTGCCAGTTCCCTCGGACAGGACCTTGAAGCTTTCTTT. It specifies CASSLGQDLEAFF.

This clone was counted only a few times. The V gene is TRBV5-1, the J gene TRBJ2-7, with a weak D call TRBD1 (6 bases). Trimming removed 0 bases at V and 6 bases at J, with 16 bases between. The CDR3 spans 15 residues. CDR1 SGHRS and CDR2 YFSETQ come from the germline V gene. The CDR3 sequence: CASSLGTGIEGEQYF. The DNA of the CDR3 is TGCGCCAGCAGCTTGGGAACAGGGATCGAGGGCGAGCAGTACTTC.